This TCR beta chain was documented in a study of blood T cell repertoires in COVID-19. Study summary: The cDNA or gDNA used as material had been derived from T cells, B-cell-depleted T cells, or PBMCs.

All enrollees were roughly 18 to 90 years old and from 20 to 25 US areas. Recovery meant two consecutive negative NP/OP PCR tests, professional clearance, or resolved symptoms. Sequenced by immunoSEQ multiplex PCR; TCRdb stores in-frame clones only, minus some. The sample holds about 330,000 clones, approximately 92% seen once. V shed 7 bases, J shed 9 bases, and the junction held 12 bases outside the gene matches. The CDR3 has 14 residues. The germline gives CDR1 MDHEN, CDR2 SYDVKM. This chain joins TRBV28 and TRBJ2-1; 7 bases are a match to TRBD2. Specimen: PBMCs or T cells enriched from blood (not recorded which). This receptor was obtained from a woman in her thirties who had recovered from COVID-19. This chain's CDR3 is CASTLGGDVGEQFF. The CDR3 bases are TGTGCCAGCACTTTGGGGGGGGACGTTGGTGAGCAGTTCTTC.